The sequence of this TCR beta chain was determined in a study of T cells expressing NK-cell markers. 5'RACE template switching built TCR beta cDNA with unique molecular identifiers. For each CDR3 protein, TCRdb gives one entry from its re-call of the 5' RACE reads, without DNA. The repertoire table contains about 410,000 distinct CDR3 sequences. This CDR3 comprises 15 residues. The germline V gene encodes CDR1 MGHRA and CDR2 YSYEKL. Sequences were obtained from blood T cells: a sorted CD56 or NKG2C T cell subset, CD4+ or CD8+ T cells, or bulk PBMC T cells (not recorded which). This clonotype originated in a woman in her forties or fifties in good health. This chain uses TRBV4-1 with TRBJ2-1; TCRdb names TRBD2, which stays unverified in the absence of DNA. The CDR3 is CASSQILAGGGGQFF.